The sample holds one count of the clone carrying this T cell receptor beta chain. The antigen is undetermined. The CDR3 totals 17 residues. Germline assignment: CDR1 MDHEN and CDR2 SYDVKM. V shed 3 bases, J shed 5 bases, and the junction held 12 bases outside the gene matches. Generated by immunoSEQ multiplex PCR, the TCRdb table keeps only in-frame clones and is missing some. This sample has some 93,000 clones, with about 91% found just once. After autologous stem cell transplantation all patients relapsed, and prior brentuximab vedotin exposure differed between cohorts. The data were obtained in a study of PD-1 blockade in classical Hodgkin lymphoma. Whole-study findings and limits: It was CD4+ TCR diversity, not CD8+, that rose significantly by C4D1.

The sequences come from peripheral blood mononuclear cells (PBMCs), collected before the second cycle of nivolumab. V and J are TRBV28 and TRBJ1-5; 8 bases agree with TRBD1. This sequence originates from a human donor with classical Hodgkin lymphoma. The CDR3 region is CASSFIQGDWFHQPQHF. The CDR3, as DNA: TGTGCCAGCAGTTTCATACAGGGGGACTGGTTTCATCAGCCCCAGCATTTT.